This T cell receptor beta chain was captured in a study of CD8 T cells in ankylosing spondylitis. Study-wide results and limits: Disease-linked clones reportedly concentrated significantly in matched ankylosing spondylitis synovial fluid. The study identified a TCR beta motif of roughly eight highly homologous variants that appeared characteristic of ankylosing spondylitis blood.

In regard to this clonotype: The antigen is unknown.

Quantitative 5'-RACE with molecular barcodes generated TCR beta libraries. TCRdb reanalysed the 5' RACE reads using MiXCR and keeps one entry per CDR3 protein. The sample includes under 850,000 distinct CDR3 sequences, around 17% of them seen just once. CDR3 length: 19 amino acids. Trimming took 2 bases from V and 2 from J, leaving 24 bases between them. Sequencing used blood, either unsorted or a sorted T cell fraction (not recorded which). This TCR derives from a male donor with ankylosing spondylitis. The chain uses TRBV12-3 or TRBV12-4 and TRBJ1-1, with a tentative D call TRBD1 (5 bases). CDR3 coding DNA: TGTGCCAGCAGTTTAACGGGGGGGGGACTACTATATTCAAACACTGAAGCTTTCTTT. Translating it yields CASSLTGGGLLYSNTEAFF.